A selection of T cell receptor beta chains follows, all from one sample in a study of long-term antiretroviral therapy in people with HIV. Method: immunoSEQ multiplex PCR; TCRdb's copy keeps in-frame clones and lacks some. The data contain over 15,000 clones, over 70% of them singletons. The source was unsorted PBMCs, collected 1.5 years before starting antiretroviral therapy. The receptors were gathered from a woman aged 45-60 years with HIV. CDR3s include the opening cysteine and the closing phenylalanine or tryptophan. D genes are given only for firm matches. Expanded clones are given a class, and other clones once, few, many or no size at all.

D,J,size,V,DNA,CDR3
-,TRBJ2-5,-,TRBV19,TGTGCCAGTAGTGCGCTTTGGGCCTCAGAGACCCAGTACTTC,CASSALWASETQYF
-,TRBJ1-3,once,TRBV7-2,TGTGCCAGCCTCCTAGGGGGAGCATCGGACTCTGGAAACACCATATATTTT,CASLLGGASDSGNTIYF
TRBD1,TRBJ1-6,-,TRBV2,TGTGCCAGCAGCTTAGAACAGGGGGAAATCAATTCACCCCTCCACTTT,CASSLEQGEINSPLHF
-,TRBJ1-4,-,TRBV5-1,TGCGCCAGCAGCTTGGTCCAAGACGGGACGCCGAATGAAAAACTGTTTTTT,CASSLVQDGTPNEKLFF
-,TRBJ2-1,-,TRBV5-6,TGTGCCAGCAGCTTGGATCAGTCCTACAATGAGCAGTTCTTC,CASSLDQSYNEQFF
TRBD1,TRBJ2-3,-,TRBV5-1,TGCGCCAGCAGCTTGGGGACAGGGGGCGTCACAGATACGCAGTATTTT,CASSLGTGGVTDTQYF
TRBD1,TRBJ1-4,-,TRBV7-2,TGTGCCAGCAGCCCCCTGACAGGGGCTAATGAAAAACTGTTTTTT,CASSPLTGANEKLFF
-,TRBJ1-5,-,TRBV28,TGTGCCAGTTGGGCCAGACGAGAGGATAGCAATCAGCCCCAGCATTTT,CASWARREDSNQPQHF
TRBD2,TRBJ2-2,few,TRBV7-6,TGTGCCAGCAGCCCTGGGGGGACTAGCTCTTTCGGGGAGCTGTTTTTT,CASSPGGTSSFGELFF
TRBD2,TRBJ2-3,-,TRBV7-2,TGTGCCAGCAGCTTAGTATATGCGGGGGGCACAGATACGCAGTATTTT,CASSLVYAGGTDTQYF
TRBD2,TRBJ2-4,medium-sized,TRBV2,TGTGCCAGCAGTGAAGGTAGCGGGGGGGCCCGAGCCAAAAACATTCAGTACTTC,CASSEGSGGARAKNIQYF
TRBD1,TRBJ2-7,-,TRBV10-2,TGCGCCAGCAGTGAGTCTATCTCCGGGACAGTAACCGAGCAGTACTTC,CASSESISGTVTEQYF
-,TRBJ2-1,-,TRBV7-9,TGTGCCAGCAGCTTAGGGGCAGGGGAGCAGTTCTTC,CASSLGAGEQFF
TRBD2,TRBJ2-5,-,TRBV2,TGTGCCAGCAGTCGGGGAGGGGAGGTGAACGGAGAGACCCAGTACTTC,CASSRGGEVNGETQYF
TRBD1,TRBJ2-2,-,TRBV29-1,TGCAGCGCGAACACCGAGGTGCGGCAGGGGGCAGCGAACACCGGGGAGCTGTTTTTT,CSANTEVRQGAANTGELFF
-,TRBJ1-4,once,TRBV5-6,TGTGCCAGCAGCCCCGAGTGGGGAAAAGGGGATGAAAAACTGTTTTTT,CASSPEWGKGDEKLFF
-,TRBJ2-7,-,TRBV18,TGTGCCAGCTCATCCCCGGGACCCACGGGCGAGCAGTACTTC,CASSSPGPTGEQYF